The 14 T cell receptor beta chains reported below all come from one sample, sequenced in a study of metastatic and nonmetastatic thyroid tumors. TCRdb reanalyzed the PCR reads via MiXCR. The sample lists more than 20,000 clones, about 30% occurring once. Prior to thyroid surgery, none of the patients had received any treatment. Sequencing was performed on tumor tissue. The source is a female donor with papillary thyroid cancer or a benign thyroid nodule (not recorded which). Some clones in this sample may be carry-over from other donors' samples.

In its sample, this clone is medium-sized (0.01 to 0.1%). CDR3 nucleotides: TGTGCCAGCAGTCTCGCCAGCCAACTGTTGTCTGGAAACACCATATATTTT. Its translation: CASSLASQLLSGNTIYF. The V call is TRBV6-1, the J call TRBJ1-3, with D uncertain. The V end was cut by 5 bases, the J end by 1 base, with 18 bases between. The CDR3 totals 17 residues. Germline V gene data show CDR1 as MNHNS and CDR2 as SASEGT.

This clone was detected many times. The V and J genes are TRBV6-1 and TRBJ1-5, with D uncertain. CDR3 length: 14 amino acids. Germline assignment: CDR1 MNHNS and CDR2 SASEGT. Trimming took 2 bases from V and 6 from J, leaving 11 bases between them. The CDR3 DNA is TGTGCCAGCAGTGAAACCCGGGTCGGTCAGCCCCAGCATTTT. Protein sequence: CASSETRVGQPQHF.

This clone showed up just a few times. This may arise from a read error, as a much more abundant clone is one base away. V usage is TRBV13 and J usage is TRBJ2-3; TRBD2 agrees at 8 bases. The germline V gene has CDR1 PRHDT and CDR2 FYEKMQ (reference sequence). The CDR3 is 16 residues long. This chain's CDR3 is CASSFRLARITYTQYF. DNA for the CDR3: TGTGCCAGCAGCTTCCGACTAGCGAGAATCACATATACGCAGTATTTT.

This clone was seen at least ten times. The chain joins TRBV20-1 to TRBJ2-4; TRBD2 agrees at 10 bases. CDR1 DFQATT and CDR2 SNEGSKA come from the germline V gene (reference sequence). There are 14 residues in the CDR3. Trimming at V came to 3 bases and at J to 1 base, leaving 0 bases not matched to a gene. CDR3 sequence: CSASSGGAKNIQYF. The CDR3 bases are TGCAGTGCTAGTAGCGGGGGGGCCAAAAACATTCAGTACTTC.

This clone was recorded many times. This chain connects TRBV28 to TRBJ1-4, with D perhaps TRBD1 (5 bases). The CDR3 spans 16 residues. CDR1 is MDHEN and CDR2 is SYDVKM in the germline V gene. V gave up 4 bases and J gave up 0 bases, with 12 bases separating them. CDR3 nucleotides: TGTGCCAGCAGTTCAGGACGGGGGGCAACTAATGAAAAACTGTTTTTT. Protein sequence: CASSSGRGATNEKLFF.

DNA for the CDR3: TGTGCCAGCAGCCTCGACAGGGTTGGTTCACCCCTCCACTTT. Translating gives CASSLDRVGSPLHF. The J gene is TRBJ1-6, the V gene TRBV27, with 7 bases aligning to TRBD1. The germline gives CDR1 MNHEY, CDR2 SMNVEV (reference sequence). This CDR3 contains 14 residues. Trimming removed 6 bases from V and 9 bases from J; junction bases left unmatched: 8.

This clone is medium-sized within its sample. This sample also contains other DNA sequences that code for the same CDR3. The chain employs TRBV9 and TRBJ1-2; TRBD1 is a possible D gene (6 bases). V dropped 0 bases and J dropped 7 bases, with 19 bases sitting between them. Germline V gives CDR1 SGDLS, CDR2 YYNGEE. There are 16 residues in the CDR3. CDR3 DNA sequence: TGTGCCAGCAGCGTAGAATCTGTATCGGGGGGCTTTGGCTACACCTTC. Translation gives CASSVESVSGGFGYTF.

CDR3 in amino acids: CATSDTGTGGRETQYF. The CDR3 DNA sequence: TGTGCCACCAGTGACACCGGGACAGGGGGCCGGGAGACCCAGTACTTC. The V gene is TRBV24-1, the J gene TRBJ2-5; 12 nucleotides match TRBD1. The germline gives CDR1 KGHDR, CDR2 SFDVKD. V was clipped by 4 bases and J by 5 bases; unmatched bases: 7. The CDR3 is 16 residues long.

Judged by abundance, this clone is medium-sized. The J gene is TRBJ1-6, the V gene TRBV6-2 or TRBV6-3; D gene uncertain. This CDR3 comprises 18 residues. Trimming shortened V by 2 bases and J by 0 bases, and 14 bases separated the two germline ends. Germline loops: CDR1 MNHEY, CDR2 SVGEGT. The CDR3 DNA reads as TGTGCCAGCAGTTACACGACGCCGGGGAGCTCCTATAATTCACCCCTCCACTTT. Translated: CASSYTTPGSSYNSPLHF.

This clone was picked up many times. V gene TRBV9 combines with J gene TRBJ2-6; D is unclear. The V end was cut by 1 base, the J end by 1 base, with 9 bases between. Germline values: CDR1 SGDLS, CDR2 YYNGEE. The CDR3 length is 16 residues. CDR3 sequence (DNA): TGTGCCAGCAGCGTACCTATGGGTTCTGGGGCCAACGTCCTGACTTTC. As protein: CASSVPMGSGANVLTF.

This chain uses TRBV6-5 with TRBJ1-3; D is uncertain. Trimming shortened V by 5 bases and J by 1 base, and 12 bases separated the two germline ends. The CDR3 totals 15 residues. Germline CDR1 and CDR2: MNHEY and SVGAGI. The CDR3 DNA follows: TGTGCCAGCAGTACATCGGGGTTTTCTGGAAACACCATATATTTT. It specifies CASSTSGFSGNTIYF.

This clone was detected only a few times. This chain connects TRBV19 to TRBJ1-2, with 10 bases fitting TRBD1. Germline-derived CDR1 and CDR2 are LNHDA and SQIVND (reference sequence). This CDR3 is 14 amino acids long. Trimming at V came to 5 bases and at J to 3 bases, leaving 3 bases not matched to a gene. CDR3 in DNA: TGTGCCAGTAGTGGGACAGGGGATTACTATGGCTACACCTTC. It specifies CASSGTGDYYGYTF.

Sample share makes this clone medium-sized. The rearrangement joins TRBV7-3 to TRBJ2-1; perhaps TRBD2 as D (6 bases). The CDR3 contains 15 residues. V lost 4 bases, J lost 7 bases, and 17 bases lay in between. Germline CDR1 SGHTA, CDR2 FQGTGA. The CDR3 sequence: CASSSTGTAGNEQFF. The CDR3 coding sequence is TGTGCCAGCAGCTCAACTGGGACGGCGGGGAATGAGCAGTTCTTC.

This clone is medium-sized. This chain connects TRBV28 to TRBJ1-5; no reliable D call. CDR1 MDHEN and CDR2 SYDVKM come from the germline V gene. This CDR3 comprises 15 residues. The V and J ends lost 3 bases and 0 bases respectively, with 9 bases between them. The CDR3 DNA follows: TGTGCCAGCAGTTTGGAGCTCATTAGCAATCAGCCCCAGCATTTT. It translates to CASSLELISNQPQHF.